The 9 T cell receptor beta chains listed next were all sequenced from one sample in a study of blood T cell repertoires in COVID-19 (dated by TCRdb to 2018 to 2020). The library was prepared using the immunoSEQ multiplex PCR assay. TCRdb obtained this table from immuneACCESS and retained in-frame rearrangements with V and J assigned. These tables miss some clones; where compared with another copy, unresolved V genes account for less than half of the shortfall, and the remainder is unexplained. For this sample the table gives 150,000 to 200,000 clones, of which 80% to 90% were detected only once. About 1% of the sample rests with the top ten. The material sequenced was peripheral blood. The origin of the receptors is a man aged 40-49 years with acute or convalescent COVID-19.

The chain links TRBV5-1 to TRBJ1-2; 10 nucleotides match TRBD1. CDR3 length: 16 amino acids. J lost 6 bases, V lost 7 bases, and 15 bases had no gene match. Germline V CDR1 and CDR2: SGHRS, YFSETQ. CDR3 protein: CASFSLDRGLVNGYTF. For the CDR3, the DNA is TGCGCCAGCTTTTCCCTCGACAGGGGGCTCGTCAATGGCTACACCTTC.

The J gene is TRBJ2-5, the V gene TRBV6-2 or TRBV6-3, with unresolved D. V was pared by 4 bases and J by 7 bases, with 7 bases between. This CDR3 spans 11 amino acids. Germline V gene data show CDR1 as MNHEY and CDR2 as SVGEGT. This chain's CDR3 is CASSFTGTQYF. As DNA, the CDR3 is TGTGCCAGCAGTTTTACCGGGACCCAGTACTTC.

The rearrangement joins TRBV5-1 to TRBJ1-2; D unresolved. V was shortened by 4 bases and J by 8 bases, with 24 bases between the two germline ends. CDR3 size: 16 residues. Per germline, CDR1 SGHRS and CDR2 YFSETQ. In DNA, the CDR3 is TGCGCCAGCAGCGCCGCCGGGGAACCCGAGATGGAAGGCTACACCTTC. This codes for CASSAAGEPEMEGYTF.

V is TRBV4-1 and J is TRBJ2-7; D gene ambiguous. Deletions cut 5 bases from V and 6 bases from J, with 14 bases between. Germline V gene sequence: CDR1 MGHRA, CDR2 YSYEKL. The CDR3 has 13 residues. The CDR3: CASSSRESSEQYF. The DNA of the CDR3 is TGCGCCAGCAGCAGTAGAGAATCTAGCGAGCAGTACTTC.

The J gene is TRBJ2-2, the V gene TRBV7-9, with 7 bases aligning to TRBD2. This CDR3 contains 15 residues. Germline CDR1 is SEHNR and CDR2 is FQNEAQ (reference sequence). The ends lost 0 bases at V and 4 bases at J; junction bases unmatched: 2. Here the CDR3 DNA reads TGTGCCAGCAGCTTAGCCGGGACTACCACCGGGGAGCTGTTTTTT. Its translation is CASSLAGTTTGELFF. The full variable domain, with the rest looked up from reference TRBV7-9 and TRBJ2-2, is DTGVSQNPRHKITKRGQNVTFRCDPISEHNRLYWYRQTLGQGPEFLTYFQNEAQLEKSRLLSDRFSAERPKGSFSTLEIQRTEQGDSAMYLCASSLAGTTTGELFFGEGSRLTVL.

The gene calls are TRBV3-1 (or the pseudogene TRBV3-2) and TRBJ2-2, with 8 positions matching TRBD2. CDR1 is LGHDT and CDR2 is YNNKEL in the germline V gene (reference sequence). Unmatched junction bases numbered 7, after V lost 3 bases and J lost 4 bases. The CDR3 consists of 16 residues. Written as DNA, the CDR3 is TGTGCCAGCAGCCAGAGGGGGACTAGACGCACCGGGGAGCTGTTTTTT. This sequence encodes CASSQRGTRRTGELFF.

The chain combines TRBV30 with TRBJ1-1; 9 bases match TRBD1. J gave up 1 base and V 5 bases, and 2 bases lay outside the gene matches. Germline CDR1 GTSNPN, CDR2 SVGIG (reference sequence). This CDR3 is built from 13 residues. CDR3 nucleotides: TGTGCCTGGGACAGGGGGGGGAACACTGAAGCTTTCTTT. Translated: CAWDRGGNTEAFF.

In this sample, this clone turned up once. V is TRBV19 and J is TRBJ1-6, with D unresolved. The CDR3 runs to 15 residues. Between the trimmed V and J ends, which lost 5 bases and 6 bases, there was a span of 14 bases. The V gene's germline CDR1 is LNHDA and CDR2 SQIVND (reference sequence). The CDR3 loop reads CASSLLQTPNSPLHF. CDR3 nucleotides: TGTGCCAGTAGTCTACTCCAGACTCCTAATTCACCCCTCCACTTT.

The rearrangement links TRBV28 to TRBJ2-7, with D perhaps matching TRBD1 (6 bases). CDR3 length equals 14 residues. Trimming pared 2 bases from V and 3 bases from J, leaving 11 bases between. Per the germline V gene, CDR1 is MDHEN and CDR2 is SYDVKM. CDR3 protein: CASSLGQRYYEQYF. CDR3 DNA: TGTGCCAGCAGTTTAGGACAGAGATACTACGAGCAGTACTTC.